These 14 T cell receptor delta chains originate from one sample sequenced in a study of gamma-delta T cells after stem cell transplantation. TCRdb ran CATT on the RT-PCR reads. The sample includes around 16,000 delta-chain clones, approximately 8.8% seen only once; the top ten take roughly 57%. Material for sequencing was gamma-delta T cells. These receptors were obtained from a human donor. It is not recorded whose cells these are; they may come from a transplant donor.

This clone was recorded many times. The likely explanation is a read error, given a far larger clone one base away. The chain uses TRDV2 and TRDJ1, with D unclear. The CDR3 contains 16 residues. Germline V lookup: CDR1 GEAIGNYY, CDR2 EKD. CDR3 DNA sequence: TGTGCCTGTGACACCGCGGGCCCCCCGTACACCTATAAACTCATCTTT. It is translated as CACDTAGPPYTYKLIF.

This clone was observed a handful of times. The V call is TRDV2, the J call TRDJ1; D is ambiguous. CDR1 is GEAIGNYY and CDR2 is EKD in the germline V gene. The CDR3 length is 19 residues. The germline V and J ends were trimmed by 2 bases and 0 bases, with 24 bases remaining between them. CDR3 sequence reads: CACDKRSRVETRNTDKLIF. The CDR3 DNA sequence: TGTGCCTGTGACAAAAGGTCAAGGGTGGAGACGCGTAACACCGATAAACTCATCTTT.

This clone has a count of ten or more. A read error may account for a junction end that differs from germline. The chain has TRDV2 and TRDJ1; D is possibly TRDD2 or TRDD3 (5 bases each). The CDR3 consists of 21 residues. CDR1 is GEAIGNYY, CDR2 EKD, per germline. CDR3 coding DNA: TGTGCCTGTGACACCGTTGAGTGCCACCTGCCTACTGGTGGACTCACCGCTAAACTCATCTTT. Protein product: CACDTVECHLPTGGLTAKLIF.

A note on this clone: The protein TCRdb gives is from a much larger clone and does not agree with this DNA's translation at residue 11, likely a read error; the protein shown here comes from the DNA. J is TRDJ3 and V is TRDV2; perhaps TRDD3 as D (5 bases). The V and J ends lost 2 bases and 0 bases respectively, with 19 bases between them. The V gene's germline CDR1 is GEAIGNYY and CDR2 EKD. The CDR3 length is 20 residues. The CDR3 reads CACDKTEGTLNSWDTRQMFF. CDR3 DNA sequence: TGTGCCTGTGACAAAACGGAGGGGACTTTAAACTCCTGGGACACCCGACAGATGTTTTTC.

This clone was detected many times. This likely reflects a read error, since a far larger clone is one base away. The same CDR3 is also encoded by other DNA sequences in this sample. The chain links TRDV3 to TRDJ1; D might be TRDD2 (6 bases). CDR1 and CDR2 from the germline V gene are TVYSNPD and GDNSRS (reference sequence). CDR3 length equals 15 residues. The CDR3 is CAFSLLPLYTDKLIF. The CDR3 bases are TGCGCCTTTTCACTCCTTCCGCTGTACACCGATAAACTCATCTTT.

Only a few counts were recorded for this clone. TCRdb's listed protein matches a much larger clone and diverges from this DNA's translation at residue 13, likely through a read error; the protein shown comes from the DNA. This chain connects TRDV1 to TRDJ1; a weak D match, TRDD3 (5 bases). The CDR3 is 22 residues long. From germline, CDR1 is TSWWSYY and CDR2 QGS. The germline V and J ends were trimmed by 1 base and 0 bases, with 30 bases remaining between them. Here the CDR3 reads CALGEPLFPLRDPSPYTDKLIF. As DNA, the CDR3 is TGTGCTCTTGGGGAACCCCTTTTTCCCCTCCGGGATCCCTCCCCGTACACCGATAAACTCATCTTT.

With respect to this clone: This likely traces to a read error, being one base from a far larger clone. This specimen includes other DNA sequences encoding the same CDR3. The gene calls are TRDV2 and TRDJ1; 10 bases agree with TRDD3. The germline CDR1 and CDR2 sequences are GEAIGNYY and EKD. The CDR3 contains 20 residues. J gave up 0 bases and V 1 base, and 16 bases lay outside the gene matches. The CDR3 loop reads CACDTVYGGYRGEYTDKLIF. CDR3 sequence (DNA): TGTGCCTGTGACACTGTATATGGGGGATACCGTGGGGAGTACACCGATAAACTCATCTTT.

This clone was recorded many times. The chain uses TRDV2 and TRDJ1; no clear D gene. The CDR3 covers 16 residues. The V end lost 0 bases, the J end lost 6 bases, and 19 bases lay between the germline ends. Germline V gene lookup returns CDR1 GEAIGNYY and CDR2 EKD. This chain's CDR3 is CACDTVPRAMAYKLIF. DNA for the CDR3: TGTGCCTGTGACACCGTCCCCAGGGCTATGGCCTATAAACTCATCTTT.

This clone was observed many times. This may come from a read error, since a much larger clone is one base off. The same CDR3 arises from other DNA sequences in this sample as well. The genes are TRAV29/DV5 and TRDJ1; TRDD3 matches at 10 bases. CDR1 and CDR2 (germline): NSMFDY, ISSIKDK. The CDR3 consists of 19 residues. The CDR3 here is CAASPIVLGDGRYTDKLIF. The CDR3 DNA reads TGTGCCGCAAGCCCGATCGTACTGGGGGATGGGAGGTACACCGATAAACTCATCTTT. Supplemented by reference TRAV29/DV5 and TRDJ1, the full variable domain reads DQQVKQNSPSLSVQEGRISILNCDYTNSMFDYFLWYKKYPAEGPTFLISISSIKDKNEDGRFTVFLNKSAKHLSLHIVPSQPGDSAVYFCAASPIVLGDGRYTDKLIFGKGTRVTVEP.

In its sample, this clone was seen many times. A far larger clone is one nucleotide away, so this likely arose from a read error. This chain connects TRDV3 to TRDJ1; D may be TRDD2 (6 bases). The CDR3 sequence is 15 residues long. V dropped 4 bases and J dropped 0 bases, with 18 bases sitting between them. Germline V CDR1 and CDR2: TVYSNPD, GDNSRS (reference sequence). This CDR3 is CASSLLPLYTDKLIF. CDR3 nucleotides: TGTGCCTCTTCACTCCTTCCGCTGTACACCGATAAACTCATCTTT.

This clone appeared a few times. TCRdb records a much larger clone's protein for this DNA, with a difference at residue 3 that likely arises from a read error; the protein given is the translation of the DNA. V is TRDV2 and J is TRDJ3, with 12 positions matching TRDD3. The CDR3 covers 20 residues. Per the germline V gene, CDR1 is GEAIGNYY and CDR2 is EKD. In DNA form, the CDR3 reads TGTGCCCGTGAACGAGTACTGGGGGATACAAGCTCCTGGGACACCCGACAGATGTTTTTC. Amino acid sequence: CARERVLGDTSSWDTRQMFF.

This clone turned up a few times. TCRdb's entry gives the protein of a much larger clone, which mismatches this DNA's translation at residue 14, likely from a read error; the protein reported here is translated from the DNA. The chain employs TRDV1 and TRDJ1; tentatively, D is TRDD3 (5 bases). The CDR3 is 23 amino acids. V lost 9 bases, J lost 2 bases, and 43 bases lay in between. Per the germline V gene, CDR1 is TSWWSYY and CDR2 is QGS. CDR3 protein: CALPGDGPLPTMGNPIETDKLIF. The CDR3 region has the DNA TGTGCTCTGCCAGGGGACGGCCCCCTGCCGACCATGGGGAATCCCATCGAGACCGATAAACTCATCTTT.

With regard to this clone: Only one base separates this from a far larger clonotype, so it likely reflects a read error. Within the sample, other DNA sequences also encode this same CDR3. The chain carries TRDV2 and TRDJ1; possibly TRDD2 for D (5 bases). Trimming removed 0 bases from V and 1 base from J, with 14 bases in between. The CDR3 covers 16 residues. Germline loops: CDR1 GEAIGNYY, CDR2 EKD. CDR3 DNA sequence: TGTGCCTGTGACACCCCTTCGCCATCCTCCACCGATAAACTCATCTTT. It codes for CACDTPSPSSTDKLIF.

As to this clone: The protein held in TCRdb is that of a much larger clone and does not match this DNA's translation at residue 7, likely because of a read error; the protein shown is translated from the DNA. The chain links TRDV2 to TRDJ1, with D possibly being TRDD3 (6 bases). V was pared by 5 bases and J by 0 bases, with 21 bases between. The CDR3 extends over 17 amino acids. CDR1 and CDR2 (germline): GEAIGNYY, EKD. In DNA form, the CDR3 reads TGTGCCTGTGCTGGATTGAGGGATATGGGGTACACCGATAAACTCATCTTT. Residues: CACAGLRDMGYTDKLIF.